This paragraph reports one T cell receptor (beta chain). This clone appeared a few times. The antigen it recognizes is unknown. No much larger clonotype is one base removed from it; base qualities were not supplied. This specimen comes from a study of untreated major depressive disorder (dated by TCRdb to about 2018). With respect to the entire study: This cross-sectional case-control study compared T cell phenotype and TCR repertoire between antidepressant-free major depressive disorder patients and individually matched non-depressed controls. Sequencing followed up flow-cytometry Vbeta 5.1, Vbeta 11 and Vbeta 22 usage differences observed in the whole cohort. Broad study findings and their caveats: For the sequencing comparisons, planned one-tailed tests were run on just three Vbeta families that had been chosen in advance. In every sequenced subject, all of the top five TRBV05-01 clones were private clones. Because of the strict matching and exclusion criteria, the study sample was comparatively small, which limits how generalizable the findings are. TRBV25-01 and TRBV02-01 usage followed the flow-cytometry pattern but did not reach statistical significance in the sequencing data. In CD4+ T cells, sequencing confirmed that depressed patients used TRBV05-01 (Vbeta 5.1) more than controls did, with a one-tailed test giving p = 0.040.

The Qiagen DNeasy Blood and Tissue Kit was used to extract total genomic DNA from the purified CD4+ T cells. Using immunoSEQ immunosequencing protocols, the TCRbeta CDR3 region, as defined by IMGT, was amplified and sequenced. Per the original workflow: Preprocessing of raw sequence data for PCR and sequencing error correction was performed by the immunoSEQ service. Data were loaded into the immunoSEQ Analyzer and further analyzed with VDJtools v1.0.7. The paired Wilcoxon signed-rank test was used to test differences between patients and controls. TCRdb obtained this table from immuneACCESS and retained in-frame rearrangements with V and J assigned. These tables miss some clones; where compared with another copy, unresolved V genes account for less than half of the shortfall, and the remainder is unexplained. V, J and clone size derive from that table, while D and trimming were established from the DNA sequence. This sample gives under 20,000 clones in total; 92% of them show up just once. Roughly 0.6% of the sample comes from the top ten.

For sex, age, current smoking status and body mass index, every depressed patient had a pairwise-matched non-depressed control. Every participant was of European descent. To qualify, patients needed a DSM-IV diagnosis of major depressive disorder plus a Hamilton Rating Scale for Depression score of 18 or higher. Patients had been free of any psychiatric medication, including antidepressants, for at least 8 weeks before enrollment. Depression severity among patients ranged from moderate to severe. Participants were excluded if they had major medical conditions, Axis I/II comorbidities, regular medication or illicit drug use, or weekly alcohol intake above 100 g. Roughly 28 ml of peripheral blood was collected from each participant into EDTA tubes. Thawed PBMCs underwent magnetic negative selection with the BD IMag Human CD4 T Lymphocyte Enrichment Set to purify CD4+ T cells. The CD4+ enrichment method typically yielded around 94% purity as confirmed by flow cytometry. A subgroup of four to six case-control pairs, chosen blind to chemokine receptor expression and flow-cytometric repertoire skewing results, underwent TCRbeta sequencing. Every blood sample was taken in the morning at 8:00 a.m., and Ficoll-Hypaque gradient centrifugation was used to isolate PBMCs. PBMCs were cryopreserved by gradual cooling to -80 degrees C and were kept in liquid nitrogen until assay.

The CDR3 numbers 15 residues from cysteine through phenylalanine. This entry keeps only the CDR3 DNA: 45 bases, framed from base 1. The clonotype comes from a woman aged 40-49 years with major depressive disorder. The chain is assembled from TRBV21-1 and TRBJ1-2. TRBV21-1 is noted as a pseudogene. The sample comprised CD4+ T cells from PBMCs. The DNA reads TGTGCCAGCAGCAAAGTGGGAGGGGTGGTGGGCGGCTACACCTTC. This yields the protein CASSKVGGVVGGYTF.